The rows below give T cell receptor beta chains drawn from one sample of a study of blood T cells in healthy people across ages. TCRdb called the 5' RACE reads again in MiXCR, with one record for every CDR3 protein. The table has 630,000 or so distinct CDR3 sequences, 25% to 35% seen once; the top ten hold approximately 14%. The specimen was blood. The receptor source for this set is an elderly woman in good health. Each CDR3 is given without its conserved first and last residue. Each record gives: V gene, clone size, CDR3 protein. Where a row states a size, it is once, few, many or the class of an expanded clone; other rows omit it.

TRBV5-6 - ASSFSGRPGSNQPQH
TRBV9 - ASSVRGINSPLH
TRBV7-3 - ASSLQQAPLREQY
TRBV7-9 - ASSPRVGATNEKLF
TRBV20-1 few SANSRDRTYEQY
TRBV6-1 many ASRPNPLRDRNYEQY
TRBV30 - AWGLYNQPQH
TRBV5-1 - ASRARGGDNTEAF
TRBV5-1 - ASSFARQSTDTQY
TRBV5-1 many ASSLEPGNYEQY
TRBV6-1 many ASSEAGSYGYT
TRBV5-1 - ASRPTTGALGEQY
TRBV5-1 once ASSRPWGPISYEQY
TRBV24-1 - ATSAGTANEAF
TRBV4-1 many ASSHDPDNSYEQY
TRBV6-2/TRBV6-3 many ASNDGAGKNIQY
TRBV6-2/TRBV6-3 many ASSPRRAGGPDTQY
TRBV7-2 many ASSSGLAGGKRTDTQY
TRBV15 few ATSRDRGSREKLF
TRBV4-1 few ASSQGSGLNTEAF
TRBV20-1 few SARGRMRGRYMNTEAF
TRBV7-2 many ASSLTDGDEQF